A selection of T cell receptor beta chains follows, all from one sample in a study of identical twins. TCRdb redid the calling of the 5' RACE reads with MiXCR, one entry per CDR3 protein. This sample has some 660,000 distinct CDR3 sequences, with more than 6.5% found just once. The data were also submitted as part of a second study, on yellow fever vaccine responses in identical twins.

Input material: PBMCs. The receptors were gathered from a woman between 18 and 29 years old in good health. The CDR3 runs from the conserved cysteine through the conserved F or W. A D gene is named only where the DNA matches it firmly. Rows give clone size only sometimes, using once, few, many, or a class for an expanded clone.

clone_size: many
j_call: TRBJ2-7
v_call: TRBV3-1
d_call: .
cdr3_aa: CASSTQLAASYEQYF
cdr3_nt: TGTGCCAGCAGCACCCAACTGGCGGCCTCCTACGAGCAGTACTTC

clone_size: few
j_call: TRBJ2-3
v_call: TRBV4-3
d_call: TRBD2
cdr3_aa: CASSQVRTSGSPDTQYF
cdr3_nt: TGCGCCAGCAGCCAAGTCAGGACTAGCGGGAGCCCAGATACGCAGTATTTT

clone_size: many
j_call: TRBJ2-7
v_call: TRBV5-1
d_call: .
cdr3_aa: CASSLDGEQLREQYF
cdr3_nt: TGCGCCAGCAGCTTGGATGGAGAACAACTACGGGAGCAGTACTTC

clone_size: .
j_call: TRBJ2-5
v_call: TRBV2
d_call: .
cdr3_aa: CASKMRGVQVETQYF
cdr3_nt: TGTGCCAGCAAGATGAGGGGGGTACAGGTAGAGACCCAGTACTTC

clone_size: many
j_call: TRBJ2-3
v_call: TRBV2
d_call: .
cdr3_aa: CASSEASNTDTQYF
cdr3_nt: TGTGCCAGCAGTGAAGCTAGCAACACAGATACGCAGTATTTT

clone_size: .
j_call: TRBJ2-7
v_call: TRBV28
d_call: .
cdr3_aa: CASSLTTISYEQYF
cdr3_nt: TGTGCCAGCAGTCTGACTACCATCTCCTACGAGCAGTACTTC

clone_size: few
j_call: TRBJ2-1
v_call: TRBV5-1
d_call: .
cdr3_aa: CASSLGLENNEQFF
cdr3_nt: TGCGCCAGCAGCTTGGGACTGGAAAACAATGAGCAGTTCTTC

clone_size: .
j_call: TRBJ2-7
v_call: TRBV20-1
d_call: TRBD1
cdr3_aa: CSARGGTGPYEQYF
cdr3_nt: TGCAGTGCTAGAGGAGGGACAGGGCCCTACGAGCAGTACTTC

clone_size: .
j_call: TRBJ2-2
v_call: TRBV6-1
d_call: TRBD2
cdr3_aa: CASTGGAGGPAGELFF
cdr3_nt: TGTGCCAGCACAGGGGGAGCGGGGGGGCCGGCCGGGGAGCTGTTTTTT

clone_size: many
j_call: TRBJ2-1
v_call: TRBV7-8
d_call: TRBD2
cdr3_aa: CASRERGRSSYNEQFF
cdr3_nt: TGTGCCAGCAGAGAGCGGGGCAGGAGCTCCTACAATGAGCAGTTCTTC

clone_size: few
j_call: TRBJ2-3
v_call: TRBV14
d_call: TRBD2
cdr3_aa: CASSQSLAVSTDTQYF
cdr3_nt: TGTGCCAGCAGCCAGAGTCTAGCGGTTAGCACAGATACGCAGTATTTT

clone_size: few
j_call: TRBJ2-3
v_call: TRBV7-9
d_call: .
cdr3_aa: CASSTRGGVDHDTQYF
cdr3_nt: TGTGCCAGCAGCACCAGAGGAGGGGTGGACCACGATACGCAGTATTTT

clone_size: few
j_call: TRBJ2-7
v_call: TRBV6-5
d_call: TRBD1
cdr3_aa: CASSYSRGTAYEQYF
cdr3_nt: TGTGCCAGCAGTTACTCGAGGGGGACAGCCTACGAGCAGTACTTC

clone_size: .
j_call: TRBJ2-6
v_call: TRBV27
d_call: TRBD1
cdr3_aa: CASSLQGVNSGANVLTF
cdr3_nt: TGTGCCAGCAGTTTACAGGGGGTGAACTCTGGGGCCAACGTCCTGACTTTC

clone_size: .
j_call: TRBJ2-7
v_call: TRBV7-9
d_call: TRBD1
cdr3_aa: CASSLTQGARYEQYF
cdr3_nt: TGTGCCAGCAGCTTGACACAGGGGGCGCGGTACGAGCAGTACTTC

clone_size: few
j_call: TRBJ2-7
v_call: TRBV5-1
d_call: TRBD2
cdr3_aa: CASSRVSTGGASYEQYF
cdr3_nt: TGCGCCAGCAGCCGGGTCTCGACCGGGGGGGCTTCCTACGAGCAGTACTTC

clone_size: many
j_call: TRBJ2-2
v_call: TRBV5-1
d_call: TRBD2
cdr3_aa: CASSLAGRASTGELFF
cdr3_nt: TGCGCCAGCAGCCTAGCGGGACGAGCGAGCACCGGGGAGCTGTTTTTT

clone_size: few
j_call: TRBJ2-1
v_call: TRBV10-1
d_call: .
cdr3_aa: CASSESARENEQFF
cdr3_nt: TGCGCCAGCAGTGAGTCAGCCCGGGAGAATGAGCAGTTCTTC

clone_size: .
j_call: TRBJ2-2
v_call: TRBV5-6
d_call: .
cdr3_aa: CASSPRAPNTGELFF
cdr3_nt: TGTGCCAGCAGCCCCAGGGCCCCGAACACCGGGGAGCTGTTTTTT